Listed here are 5 T cell receptor beta chains from one sample, sequenced in a study of identical twins. TCRdb re-analysed the 5' RACE reads in MiXCR, keeping a single row per CDR3 protein. Of 1.5 million or so distinct CDR3 sequences detected, about 31% appear once; the ten largest clones hold more than 0.25%. The sequenced material came from cord blood. These receptors originate from a newborn girl in good health.

The chain carries TRBV4-1 and TRBJ2-6, with 7 bases aligning to TRBD2. Germline lookup yields CDR1 MGHRA and CDR2 YSYEKL. CDR3 length equals 15 residues. Trimming cost V 4 bases and J 4 bases; bases outside gene matches: 4. CDR3 bases: TGCGCCAGCAGCCCACTAGCGAAGGGGGCCAACGTCCTGACTTTC. This codes for CASSPLAKGANVLTF.

In its sample, this clonotype was seen a few times. The chain recombines TRBV7-2 with TRBJ1-1, with D possibly matching TRBD1 (6 bases). V dropped 1 base and J dropped 0 bases, with 18 bases sitting between them. The CDR3 is 18 amino acids. The V gene's germline CDR1 is SGHTA and CDR2 FQGNSA. This CDR3 reads CASSLDFPGHRLNTEAFF. DNA for the CDR3: TGTGCCAGCAGCTTAGATTTTCCGGGACACCGATTGAACACTGAAGCTTTCTTT.

The rearrangement links TRBV18 to TRBJ2-7, with D tentatively TRBD1 (5 bases). V lost 0 bases, J lost 5 bases, and 11 bases lay in between. This CDR3 region has 14 residues. The germline V gene encodes CDR1 KGHSH and CDR2 LQKENI. CDR3 nucleotide sequence: TGTGCCAGCTCACCACCTAGCAGGGTCAACGAGCAGTACTTC. Residues: CASSPPSRVNEQYF.

This clonotype was seen a handful of times. The genes are TRBV5-1 and TRBJ2-1; D ambiguous. Germline CDR1 is SGHRS and CDR2 is YFSETQ. Trimming took 2 bases from V and 0 from J, leaving 9 bases between them. The CDR3 length is 15 residues. CDR3 amino acids: CASSFVPSSYNEQFF. CDR3 DNA sequence: TGCGCCAGCAGCTTTGTACCCAGCTCCTACAATGAGCAGTTCTTC.

This clonotype was detected ten times or more. The chain carries TRBV11-2 and TRBJ2-5; the D is unclear. Looked up from germline, CDR1 is SGHAT and CDR2 is FQNNGV. The length of the CDR3 is 13 residues. With 2 bases removed from V and 2 bases from J, the gap between germline ends came to 6 bases. CDR3 residues: CASSLWQQETQYF. In DNA form, the CDR3 reads TGTGCCAGCAGCTTATGGCAGCAAGAGACCCAGTACTTC.